This T cell receptor (beta chain) stems from a study of blood T cells in healthy people across ages (dated by TCRdb to the mid-2010s). For context, the study as a whole: Template switching captured roughly one uniquely barcoded TCR beta cDNA molecule per two T cells in model experiments. Using the same blood draw, the study looked at two additional independent replicas of 1 million unique cDNA reads for two donors, one aged 18 to 30 and the other aged 80 or older. To avoid experimental bias, donors of different ages were spread randomly across the sequencing lanes. To track age-related changes in TCR beta repertoire diversity, the study relied on deep sequencing normalized with unique cDNA molecular identifiers. Donors were grouped into four age groups: young (average roughly 16 years), middle-aged (around 39), aged (roughly 67) and long-lived (around 80). Summary of the overall study and its limitations: Observed TCR beta diversity per million T cells fell roughly linearly with age, and a significant reduction was already apparent by age around 40. Observed TCR beta diversity correlated strongly with the percentage of naive T cells measured by flow cytometry. Estimates of total diversity based on one million sequenced T cells were considered lower bounds and underestimates. Donor CMV infection status was unknown, potentially confounding age-related changes in expanded clonotypes. The long-lived group showed more naive CD4+ T cells, fewer expanded clones and increased TCR diversity than the aged group, suggesting age selection. Bulk unsorted PBMC profiling prevented conclusive comparison of naive and antigen-experienced compartments.

Deletion took 2 bases off V and 2 bases off J, with a span of 8 bases between the germline ends. CDR1 is given as MRHNA and CDR2 as SNTAGT, both from the germline V gene. From the cysteine up to the phenylalanine, the CDR3 has a length of 14 residues. The retained sequence is limited to the CDR3, 42 bases, with the frame set at the first base. The protocol used for the library was 5' RACE. Sequencing relied on an Illumina HiSeq 2500. The second PCR ran for about 6 to 11 cycles and used a J-beta primer mix along with a sample-barcoded 5' primer. A template-switch 5' adaptor carrying 12 random nucleotides introduced a unique molecular identifier onto each TCR beta cDNA molecule. Each sample yielded at least 2.5 million CDR3-containing paired-end reads. First-strand cDNA was synthesized from all RNA with the Mint cDNA synthesis kit, primed by a TRBC-specific oligonucleotide. All cDNA was treated with uracil-DNA glycosylase and then went through a first 18-cycle PCR with the universal primers M1SS and BC2_uni_R. For the original study's pipeline: Normalization of each sample was performed by random selection of 1 million high-quality reads, each carrying a distinct molecular identifier. Instead of being binned into consensus sequences, reads with shared molecular identifiers were discarded. MiTCR, run with a Q25 quality threshold and the strictest error-elimination algorithm, handled CDR3 identification, clonotype clustering and error correction. Lower-bound total TCR beta diversity was estimated with a nonparametric unseen species model using Euler transformation. The raw public reads went through TCRdb reprocessing: fastp at Q25, MiXCR clone calling, in-frame beta chains kept. All rows with the same CDR3 protein become a single entry with the most common DNA and genes. The V and J calls were determined by TCRdb, not by the authors. Present in this sample are about 600,000 distinct CDR3 sequences, around half of which were seen just once. The ten top clones hold 20% to 25% of the sample.

About this clonotype: There is no known antigen for this receptor. The sample holds no much larger clone one base away, and base qualities are not on file.

Donors were 30 to 45 systemically healthy Caucasian individuals from Russia aged roughly 6 to 95 years. Each donor gave ten milliliters of peripheral blood, drawn into EDTA-treated Vacutainer tubes. Ficoll-Paque density-gradient centrifugation was used to isolate PBMCs, with at least 6.5 million per sample. Trizol reagent was used to extract total RNA from PBMCs, with at least 5.5 micrograms per sample. Naive CD45RAhigh/CD27high T cell percentages were measured by flow cytometry on a PBMC aliquot from every donor. Recombination connected TRBV6-4 to TRBJ2-3; tentative D gene TRBD1, with 6 bases matching. Sequences were obtained from blood. This clonotype originated in a man at least 80 years old in good health. The encoded CDR3 is CASSDGGDTDTQYF. The DNA reads as follows: TGTGCCAGCAGTGACGGGGGCGACACAGATACGCAGTATTTT.